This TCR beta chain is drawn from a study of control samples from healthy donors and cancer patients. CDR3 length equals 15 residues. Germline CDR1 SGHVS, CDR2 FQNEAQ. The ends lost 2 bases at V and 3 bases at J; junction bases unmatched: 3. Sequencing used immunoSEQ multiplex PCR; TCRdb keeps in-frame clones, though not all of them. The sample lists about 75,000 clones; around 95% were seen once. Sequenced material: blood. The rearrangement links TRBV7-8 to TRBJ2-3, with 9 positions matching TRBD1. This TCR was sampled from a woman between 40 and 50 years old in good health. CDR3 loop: CASSLSGTGTDTQYF. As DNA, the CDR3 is TGTGCCAGCAGCTTAAGCGGGACAGGGACAGATACGCAGTATTTT.